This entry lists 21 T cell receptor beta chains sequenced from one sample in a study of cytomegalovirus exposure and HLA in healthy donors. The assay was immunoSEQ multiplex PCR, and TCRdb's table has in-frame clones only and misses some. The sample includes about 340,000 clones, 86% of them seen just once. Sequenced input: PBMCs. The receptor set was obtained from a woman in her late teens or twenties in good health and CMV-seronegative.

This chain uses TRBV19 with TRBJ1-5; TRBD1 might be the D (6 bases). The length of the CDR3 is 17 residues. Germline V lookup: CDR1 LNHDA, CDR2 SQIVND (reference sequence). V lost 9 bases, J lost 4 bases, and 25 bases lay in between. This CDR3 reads CASSLLWGPVGNQPQHF. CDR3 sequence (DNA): TGTGCCAGCAGCCTCCTATGGGGGCCTGTTGGGAATCAGCCCCAGCATTTT. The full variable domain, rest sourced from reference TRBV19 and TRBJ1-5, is DGGITQSPKYLFRKEGQNVTLSCEQNLNHDAMYWYRQDPGQGLRLIYYSQIVNDFQKGDIAEGYSVSREKKESFPLTVTSAQKNPTAFYLCASSLLWGPVGNQPQHFGDGTRLSIL.

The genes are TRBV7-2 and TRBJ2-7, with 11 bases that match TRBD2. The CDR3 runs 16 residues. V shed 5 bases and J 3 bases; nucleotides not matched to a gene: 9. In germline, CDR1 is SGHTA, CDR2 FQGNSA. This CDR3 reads CASSTSAGTSGYEQYF. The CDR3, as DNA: TGTGCCAGCAGCACCTCAGCCGGGACTAGCGGCTACGAGCAGTACTTC.

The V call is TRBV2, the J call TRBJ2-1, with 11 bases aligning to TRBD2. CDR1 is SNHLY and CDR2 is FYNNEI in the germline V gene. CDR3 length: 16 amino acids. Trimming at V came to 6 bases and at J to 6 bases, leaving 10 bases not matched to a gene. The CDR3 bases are TGTGCCAGCAGGGGGCTAGGGACTAGCGGTCTCAATGAGCAGTTCTTC. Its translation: CASRGLGTSGLNEQFF. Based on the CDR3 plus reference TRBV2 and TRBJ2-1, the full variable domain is EPEVTQTPSHQVTQMGQEVILRCVPISNHLYFYWYRQILGQKVEFLVSFYNNEISEKSEIFDDQFSVERPDGSNFTLKIRSTKLEDSAMYFCASRGLGTSGLNEQFFGPGTRLTVL.

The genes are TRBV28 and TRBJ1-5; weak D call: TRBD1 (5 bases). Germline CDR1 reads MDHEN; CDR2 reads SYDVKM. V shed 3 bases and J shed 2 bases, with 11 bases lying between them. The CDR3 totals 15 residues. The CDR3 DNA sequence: TGTGCCAGCAGTTTTCGGGGGTCGGGCAATCAGCCCCAGCATTTT. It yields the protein CASSFRGSGNQPQHF. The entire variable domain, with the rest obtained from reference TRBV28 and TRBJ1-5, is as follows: DVKVTQSSRYLVKRTGEKVFLECVQDMDHENMFWYRQDPGLGLRLIYFSYDVKMKEKGDIPEGYSVSREKKERFSLILESASTNQTSMYLCASSFRGSGNQPQHFGDGTRLSIL.

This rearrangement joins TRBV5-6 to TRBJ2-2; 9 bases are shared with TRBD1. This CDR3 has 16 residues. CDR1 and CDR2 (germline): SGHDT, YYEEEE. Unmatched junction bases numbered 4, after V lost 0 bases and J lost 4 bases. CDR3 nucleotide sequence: TGTGCCAGCAGCTTGGAGGGACAGGGAGTCACCGGGGAGCTGTTTTTT. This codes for CASSLEGQGVTGELFF.

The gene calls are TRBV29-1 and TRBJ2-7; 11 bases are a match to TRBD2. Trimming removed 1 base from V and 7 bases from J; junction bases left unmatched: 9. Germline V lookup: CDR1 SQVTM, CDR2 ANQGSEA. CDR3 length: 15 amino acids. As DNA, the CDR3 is TGCAGCGTTGAAGTTAGCGGGAGGGCCAATCGGGAGCAGTACTTC. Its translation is CSVEVSGRANREQYF.

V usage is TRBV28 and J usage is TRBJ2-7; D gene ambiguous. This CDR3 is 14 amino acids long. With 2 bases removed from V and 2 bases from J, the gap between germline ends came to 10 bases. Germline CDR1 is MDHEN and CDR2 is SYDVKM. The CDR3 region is CASSLNQIPYEQYF. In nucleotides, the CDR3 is TGTGCCAGCAGTTTAAACCAGATACCCTACGAGCAGTACTTC.

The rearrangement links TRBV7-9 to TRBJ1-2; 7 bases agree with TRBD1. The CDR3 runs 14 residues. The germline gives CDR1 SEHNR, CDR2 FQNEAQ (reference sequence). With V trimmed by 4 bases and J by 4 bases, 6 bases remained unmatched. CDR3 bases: TGTGCCAGCAGCTCCGCACAGGGGATCTATGGCTACACCTTC. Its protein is CASSSAQGIYGYTF. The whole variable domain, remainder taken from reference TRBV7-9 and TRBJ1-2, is DTGVSQNPRHKITKRGQNVTFRCDPISEHNRLYWYRQTLGQGPEFLTYFQNEAQLEKSRLLSDRFSAERPKGSFSTLEIQRTEQGDSAMYLCASSSAQGIYGYTFGSGTRLTVV.

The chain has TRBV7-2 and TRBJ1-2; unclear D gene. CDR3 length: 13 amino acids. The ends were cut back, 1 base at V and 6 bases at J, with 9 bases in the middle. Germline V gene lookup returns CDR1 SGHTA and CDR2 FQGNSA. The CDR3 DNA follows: TGTGCCAGCAGCTTAGGTCGAGGGCATGGCTACACCTTC. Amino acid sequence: CASSLGRGHGYTF.

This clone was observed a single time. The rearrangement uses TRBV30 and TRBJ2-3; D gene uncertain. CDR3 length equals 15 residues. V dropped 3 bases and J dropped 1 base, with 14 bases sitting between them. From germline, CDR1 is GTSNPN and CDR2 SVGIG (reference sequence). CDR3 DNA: TGTGCCTGGAGCAGTCAGGCACTCGGCACAGATACGCAGTATTTT. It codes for CAWSSQALGTDTQYF. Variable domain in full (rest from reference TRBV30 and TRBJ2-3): SQTIHQWPATLVQPVGSPLSLECTVEGTSNPNLYWYRQAAGRGLQLLFYSVGIGQISSEVPQNLSASRPQDRQFILSSKKLLLSDSGFYLCAWSSQALGTDTQYFGPGTRLTVL.

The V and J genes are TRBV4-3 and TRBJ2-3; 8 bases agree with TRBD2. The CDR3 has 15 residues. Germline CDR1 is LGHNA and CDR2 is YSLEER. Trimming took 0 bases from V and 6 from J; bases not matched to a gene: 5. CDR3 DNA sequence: TGCGCCAGCAGCCAAGATCACGGGAGGGCCGATACGCAGTATTTT. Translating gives CASSQDHGRADTQYF.

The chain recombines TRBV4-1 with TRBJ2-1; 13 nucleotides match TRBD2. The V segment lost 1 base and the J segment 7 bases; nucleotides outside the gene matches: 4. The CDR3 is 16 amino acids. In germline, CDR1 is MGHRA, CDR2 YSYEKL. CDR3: CASSQVTSGRGNEQFF. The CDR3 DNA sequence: TGCGCCAGCAGCCAAGTTACTAGCGGGAGGGGGAATGAGCAGTTCTTC.

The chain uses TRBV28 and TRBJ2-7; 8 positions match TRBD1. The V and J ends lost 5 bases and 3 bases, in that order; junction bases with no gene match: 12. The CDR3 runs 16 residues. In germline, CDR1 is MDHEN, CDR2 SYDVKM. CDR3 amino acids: CASSSLRTGTLYEQYF. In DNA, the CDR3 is TGTGCCAGCAGTAGTTTGCGGACAGGGACCCTCTACGAGCAGTACTTC.

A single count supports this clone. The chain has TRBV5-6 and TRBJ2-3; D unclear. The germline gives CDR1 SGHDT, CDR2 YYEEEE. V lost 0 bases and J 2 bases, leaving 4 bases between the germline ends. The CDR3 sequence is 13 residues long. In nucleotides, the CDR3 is TGTGCCAGCAGCTTGGCAGTCACAGATACGCAGTATTTT. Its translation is CASSLAVTDTQYF.

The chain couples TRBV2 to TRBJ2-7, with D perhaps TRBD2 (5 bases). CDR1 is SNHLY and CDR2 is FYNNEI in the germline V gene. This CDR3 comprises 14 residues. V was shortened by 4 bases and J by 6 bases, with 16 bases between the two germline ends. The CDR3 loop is CASSVLAGGLEQYF. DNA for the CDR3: TGTGCCAGCAGTGTACTGGCAGGCGGGCTCGAGCAGTACTTC.

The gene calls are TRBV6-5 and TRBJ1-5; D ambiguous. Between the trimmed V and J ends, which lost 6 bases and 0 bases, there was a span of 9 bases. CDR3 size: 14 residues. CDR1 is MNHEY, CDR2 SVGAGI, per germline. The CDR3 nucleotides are TGTGCCAGCAGCTCCAGGCGTAGCAATCAGCCCCAGCATTTT. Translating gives CASSSRRSNQPQHF.

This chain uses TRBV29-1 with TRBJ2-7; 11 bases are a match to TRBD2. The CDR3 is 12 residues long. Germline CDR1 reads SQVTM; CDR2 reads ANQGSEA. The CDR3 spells CSGLAGPYEQYF. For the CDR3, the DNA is TGCAGTGGACTAGCGGGTCCCTACGAGCAGTACTTC.

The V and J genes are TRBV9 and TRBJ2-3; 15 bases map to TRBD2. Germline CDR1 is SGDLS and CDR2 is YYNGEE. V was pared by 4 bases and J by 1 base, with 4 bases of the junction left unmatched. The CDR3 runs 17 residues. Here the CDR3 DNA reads TGTGCCAGCAGCTCCAGGACTAGCGGGAGGGGCACAGATACGCAGTATTTT. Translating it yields CASSSRTSGRGTDTQYF.

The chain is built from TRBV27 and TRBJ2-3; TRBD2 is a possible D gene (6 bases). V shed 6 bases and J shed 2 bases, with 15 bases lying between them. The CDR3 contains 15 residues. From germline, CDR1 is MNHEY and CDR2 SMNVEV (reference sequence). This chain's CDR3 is CASSLVGGATDTQYF. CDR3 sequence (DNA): TGTGCCAGCAGCTTAGTTGGAGGGGCCACAGATACGCAGTATTTT.

DNA of the CDR3: TGTGCCAGCAGTTACGGGCAGGCCCCTACCTACGAGCAGTACTTC. This encodes CASSYGQAPTYEQYF. V gene TRBV6-5 combines with J gene TRBJ2-7, with D hard to call. The germline V gene encodes CDR1 MNHEY and CDR2 SVGAGI. The length of the CDR3 is 15 residues. V lost 2 bases to trimming and J lost 2 bases, with 13 bases between them.

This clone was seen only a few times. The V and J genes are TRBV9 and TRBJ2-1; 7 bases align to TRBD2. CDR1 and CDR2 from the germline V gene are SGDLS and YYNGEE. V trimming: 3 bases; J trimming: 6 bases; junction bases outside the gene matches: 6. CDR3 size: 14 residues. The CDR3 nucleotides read TGTGCCAGCAGCGCGGGGGGTTTTCTCAATGAGCAGTTCTTC. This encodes CASSAGGFLNEQFF.